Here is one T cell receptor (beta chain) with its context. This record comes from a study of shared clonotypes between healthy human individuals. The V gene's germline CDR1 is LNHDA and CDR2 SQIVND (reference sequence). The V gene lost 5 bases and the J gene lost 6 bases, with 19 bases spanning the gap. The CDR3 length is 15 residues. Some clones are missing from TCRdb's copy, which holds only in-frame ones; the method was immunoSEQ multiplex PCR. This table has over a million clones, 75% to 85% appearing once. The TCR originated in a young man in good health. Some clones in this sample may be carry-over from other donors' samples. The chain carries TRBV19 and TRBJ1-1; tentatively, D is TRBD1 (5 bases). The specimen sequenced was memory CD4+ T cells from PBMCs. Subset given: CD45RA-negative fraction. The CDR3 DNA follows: TGTGCCAGTAGTGTTAGCCTTATCCGGGGCCCTGAAGCTTTCTTT. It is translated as CASSVSLIRGPEAFF.